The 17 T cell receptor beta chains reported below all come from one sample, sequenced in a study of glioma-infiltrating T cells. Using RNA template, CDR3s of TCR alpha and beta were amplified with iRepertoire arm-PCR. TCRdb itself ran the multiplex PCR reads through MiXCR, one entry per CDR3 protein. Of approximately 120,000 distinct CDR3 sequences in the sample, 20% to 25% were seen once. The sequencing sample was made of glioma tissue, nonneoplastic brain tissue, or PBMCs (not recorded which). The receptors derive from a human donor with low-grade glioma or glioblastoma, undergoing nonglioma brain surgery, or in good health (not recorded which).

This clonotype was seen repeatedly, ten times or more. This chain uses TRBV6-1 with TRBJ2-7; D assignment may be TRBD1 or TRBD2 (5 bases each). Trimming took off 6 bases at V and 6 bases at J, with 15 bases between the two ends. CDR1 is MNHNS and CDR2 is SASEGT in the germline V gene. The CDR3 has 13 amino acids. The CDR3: CASRLGVVSEQYF. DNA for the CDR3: TGTGCCAGCAGATTGGGGGTCGTGTCCGAGCAGTACTTC.

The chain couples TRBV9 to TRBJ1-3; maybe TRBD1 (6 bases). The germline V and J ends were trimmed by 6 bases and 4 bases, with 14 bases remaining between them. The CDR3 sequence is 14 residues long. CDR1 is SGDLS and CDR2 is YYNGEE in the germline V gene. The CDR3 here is CASNDRKRGNTIYF. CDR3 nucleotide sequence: TGTGCCAGCAACGACAGGAAAAGGGGAAACACCATATATTTT.

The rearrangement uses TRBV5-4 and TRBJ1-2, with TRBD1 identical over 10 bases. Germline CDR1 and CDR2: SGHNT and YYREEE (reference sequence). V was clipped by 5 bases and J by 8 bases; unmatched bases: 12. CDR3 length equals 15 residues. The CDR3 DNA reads TGTGCCAGCAGGGTGCCGGGACAGGGGAGTTACGGCTACACCTTC. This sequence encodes CASRVPGQGSYGYTF.

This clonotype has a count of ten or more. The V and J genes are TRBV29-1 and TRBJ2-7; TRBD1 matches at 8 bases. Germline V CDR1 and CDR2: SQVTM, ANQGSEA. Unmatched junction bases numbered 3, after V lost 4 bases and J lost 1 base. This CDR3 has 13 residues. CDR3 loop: CSVVQGGSYEQYF. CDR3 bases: TGCAGCGTTGTACAGGGGGGATCCTACGAGCAGTACTTC.

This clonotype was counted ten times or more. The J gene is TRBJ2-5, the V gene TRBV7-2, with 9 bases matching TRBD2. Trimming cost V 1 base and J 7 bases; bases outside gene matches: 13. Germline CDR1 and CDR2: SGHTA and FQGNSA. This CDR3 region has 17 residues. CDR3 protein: CASSLVRGLASTRTQYF. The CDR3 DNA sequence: TGTGCCAGCAGCTTAGTTAGAGGACTAGCGTCGACTAGGACCCAGTACTTC.

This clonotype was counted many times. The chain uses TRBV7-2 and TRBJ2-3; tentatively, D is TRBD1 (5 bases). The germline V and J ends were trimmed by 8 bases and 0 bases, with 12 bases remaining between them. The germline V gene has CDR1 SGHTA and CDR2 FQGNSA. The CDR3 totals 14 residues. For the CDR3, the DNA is TGTGCCAGCGCAAGGGCAGGGAGCACAGATACGCAGTATTTT. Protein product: CASARAGSTDTQYF. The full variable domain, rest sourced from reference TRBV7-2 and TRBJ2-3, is GAGVSQSPSNKVTEKGKDVELRCDPISGHTALYWYRQSLGQGLEFLIYFQGNSAPDKSGLPSDRFSAERTGGSVSTLTIQRTQQEDSAVYLCASARAGSTDTQYFGPGTRLTVL.

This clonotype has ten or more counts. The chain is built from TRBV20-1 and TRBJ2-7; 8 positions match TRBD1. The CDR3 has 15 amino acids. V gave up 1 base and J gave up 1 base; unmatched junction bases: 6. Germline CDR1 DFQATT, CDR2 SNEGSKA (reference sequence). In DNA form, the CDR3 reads TGCAGTGCTAGAGCCCTGACAGGGGAGTCCTACGAGCAGTACTTC. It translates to CSARALTGESYEQYF.

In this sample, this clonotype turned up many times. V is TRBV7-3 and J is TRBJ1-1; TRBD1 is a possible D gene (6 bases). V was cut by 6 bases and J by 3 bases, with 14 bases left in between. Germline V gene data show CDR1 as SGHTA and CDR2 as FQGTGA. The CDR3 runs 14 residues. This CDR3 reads CASSPAGQHTEAFF. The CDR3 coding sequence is TGTGCCAGCAGTCCGGCGGGACAACACACTGAAGCTTTCTTT.

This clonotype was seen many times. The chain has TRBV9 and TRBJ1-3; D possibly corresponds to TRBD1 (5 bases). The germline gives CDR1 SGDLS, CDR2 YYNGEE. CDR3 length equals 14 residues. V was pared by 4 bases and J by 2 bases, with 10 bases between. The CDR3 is CASSYGTTGNTIYF. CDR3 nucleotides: TGTGCCAGCAGCTACGGGACTACTGGAAACACCATATATTTT.

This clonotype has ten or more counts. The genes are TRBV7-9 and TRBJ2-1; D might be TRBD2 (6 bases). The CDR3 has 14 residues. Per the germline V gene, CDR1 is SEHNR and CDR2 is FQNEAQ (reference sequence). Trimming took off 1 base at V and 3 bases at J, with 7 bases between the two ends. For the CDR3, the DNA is TGTGCCAGCAGCTTAGAGGGACTCTACAATGAGCAGTTCTTC. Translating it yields CASSLEGLYNEQFF. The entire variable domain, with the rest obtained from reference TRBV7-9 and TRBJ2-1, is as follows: DTGVSQNPRHKITKRGQNVTFRCDPISEHNRLYWYRQTLGQGPEFLTYFQNEAQLEKSRLLSDRFSAERPKGSFSTLEIQRTEQGDSAMYLCASSLEGLYNEQFFGPGTRLTVL.

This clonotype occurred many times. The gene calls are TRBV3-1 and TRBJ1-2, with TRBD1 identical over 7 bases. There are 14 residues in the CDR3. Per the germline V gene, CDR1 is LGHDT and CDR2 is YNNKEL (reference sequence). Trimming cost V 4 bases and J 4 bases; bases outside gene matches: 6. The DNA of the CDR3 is TGTGCCAGCAGCCTTGGACAGGAAGGCTATGGCTACACCTTC. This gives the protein CASSLGQEGYGYTF.

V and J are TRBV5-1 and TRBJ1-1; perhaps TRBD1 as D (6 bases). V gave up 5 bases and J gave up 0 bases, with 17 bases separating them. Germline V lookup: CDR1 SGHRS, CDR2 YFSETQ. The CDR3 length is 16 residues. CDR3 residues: CASRGTGAGMNTEAFF. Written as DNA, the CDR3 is TGCGCCAGCAGAGGTACGGGGGCGGGAATGAACACTGAAGCTTTCTTT.

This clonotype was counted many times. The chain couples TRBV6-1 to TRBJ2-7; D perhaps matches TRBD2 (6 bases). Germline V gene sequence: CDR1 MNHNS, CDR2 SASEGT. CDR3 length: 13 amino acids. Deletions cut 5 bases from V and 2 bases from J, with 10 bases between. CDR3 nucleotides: TGTGCCAGCAGTCGGGACTTCACCTACGAGCAGTACTTC. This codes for CASSRDFTYEQYF.

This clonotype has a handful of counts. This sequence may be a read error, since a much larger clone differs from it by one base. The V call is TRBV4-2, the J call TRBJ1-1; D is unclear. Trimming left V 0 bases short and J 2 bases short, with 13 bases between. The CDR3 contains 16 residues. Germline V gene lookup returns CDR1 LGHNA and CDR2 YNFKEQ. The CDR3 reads CASSQDSFRANTEAFF. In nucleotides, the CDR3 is TGTGCCAGCAGCCAAGATTCCTTTAGGGCCAACACTGAAGCTTTCTTT.

This chain's CDR3 is CASSQDPPGAVSDYTF. The CDR3 nucleotides read TGTGCCAGCAGCCAAGATCCCCCGGGGGCGGTCTCCGACTACACCTTC. The chain joins TRBV2 to TRBJ1-2, with D perhaps TRBD1 (6 bases). V was trimmed by 6 bases and J by 10 bases, leaving 27 bases between them. The length of the CDR3 is 16 residues. Germline values: CDR1 SNHLY, CDR2 FYNNEI. Filled out from reference TRBV2 and TRBJ1-2, the complete variable domain reads EPEVTQTPSHQVTQMGQEVILRCVPISNHLYFYWYRQILGQKVEFLVSFYNNEISEKSEIFDDQFSVERPDGSNFTLKIRSTKLEDSAMYFCASSQDPPGAVSDYTFGSGTRLTVV.

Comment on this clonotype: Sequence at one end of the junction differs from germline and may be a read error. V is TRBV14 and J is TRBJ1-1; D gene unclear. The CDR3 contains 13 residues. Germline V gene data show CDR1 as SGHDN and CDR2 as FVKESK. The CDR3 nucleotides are TGTGCCAGCAGCCAATACTGGAACACTGAGGCTTTCTTT. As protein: CASSQYWNTEAFF.

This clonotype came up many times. The CDR3 spells CASSQGTGEAFF. In nucleotides, the CDR3 is TGTGCCAGCAGTCAGGGGACAGGCGAAGCTTTCTTT. The chain combines TRBV28 with TRBJ1-1; 8 bases fit TRBD1. Looked up from germline, CDR1 is MDHEN and CDR2 is SYDVKM. This CDR3 has 12 residues. The junction had 4 bases not matched to a gene; V was cut back by 5 bases and J by 8 bases.